Listed below are T cell receptor beta chains from one sample, sequenced in a study of response to subunit inactivated influenza vaccine. One entry per CDR3 protein, called by TCRdb with MiXCR from the RT-PCR reads. The sample holds around 710,000 distinct CDR3 sequences, more than 11% seen once. This specimen was PBMCs from blood, taken less than 15 days before vaccination. The receptors were gathered from a man aged 50-60 years who received an inactivated influenza vaccine. The CDR3 runs from the conserved cysteine through the conserved F or W. The D gene is left open where the match is weak. Expanded clones get a size class; other rows say once, few or many, or leave the size out.

d_call	clone_size	v_call	j_call	cdr3_nt	cdr3_aa
NA	many	TRBV5-6	TRBJ2-7	TGTGCCAGCAGCTCTGGTGTCGGGGTTCTCGTCGAGCAGTACTTC	CASSSGVGVLVEQYF
NA	many	TRBV12-3/TRBV12-4	TRBJ1-5	TGTGCCAGCAGTTTGGCAGGGGTGGGTCAGCCCCAGCATTTT	CASSLAGVGQPQHF
NA	NA	TRBV20-1	TRBJ2-1	TGCAGTGCTAGCCCCCCGAGCGGTAAACCCTACAATGAGCAGTTCTTC	CSASPPSGKPYNEQFF
TRBD1	NA	TRBV29-1	TRBJ2-3	TGCAGCCTATGGGACAGGATCACAGATACGCAGTATTTT	CSLWDRITDTQYF
NA	many	TRBV5-1	TRBJ2-7	TGCGCCAGCAGCTCTGGAGGGGTTCCTCACTCCTACGAGCAGTACTTC	CASSSGGVPHSYEQYF
TRBD2	NA	TRBV7-8	TRBJ2-5	TGTGCCAGCAGCGCGGGACTAGTTGAGACCCAGTACTTC	CASSAGLVETQYF
NA	NA	TRBV7-8	TRBJ2-5	TGTGCCAGCAGCTTAGCAGGGGTTGGGGGTAGGATGGAGACCCAGTACTTC	CASSLAGVGGRMETQYF
TRBD2	few	TRBV7-2	TRBJ2-1	TGTGCCAGCAGCGCTAGCGGTCCGGGACTGAGCTACAATGAGCAGTTCTTC	CASSASGPGLSYNEQFF
NA	few	TRBV7-2	TRBJ1-2	TGTGCCAGCAGCTTAGTCTTTGTGGGGTATGGCTACACCTTC	CASSLVFVGYGYTF
TRBD1	many	TRBV7-9	TRBJ2-1	TGTGCCAGCAGCTTCCCTCCAGGGGGCTCCTACAATGAGCAGTTCTTC	CASSFPPGGSYNEQFF
TRBD1	few	TRBV6-1	TRBJ2-5	TGTGCCAGCAGTGAAGTGACAGGGGCAATAGAGACCCAGTACTTC	CASSEVTGAIETQYF
NA	many	TRBV7-9	TRBJ2-1	TGTGCCAGCAGCTTCGGTTCACCTGGGGCTGAGCAGTTCTTC	CASSFGSPGAEQFF
TRBD2	NA	TRBV6-1	TRBJ2-5	TGTGCCAGCGGCCAGCGGGAGGGCCGACAAGAGACCCAGTACTTC	CASGQREGRQETQYF
NA	NA	TRBV5-1	TRBJ2-2	TGCGCCAGCAATCCCACCGCGGGGAACACCGGGGAGCTGTTTTTT	CASNPTAGNTGELFF
NA	NA	TRBV4-1	TRBJ2-5	TGCGCCAGCAGCCAGTCGGGGTTGCAAGAGACCCAGTACTTC	CASSQSGLQETQYF
NA	NA	TRBV7-8	TRBJ2-3	TGTGCCAGCAGCTTAGAAATCAGGGGGGTAGTAAATACGCAGTATTTT	CASSLEIRGVVNTQYF
NA	few	TRBV20-1	TRBJ2-3	TGCAGTGCTAGTCCGGGCGCGGAAACAGATACGCAGTATTTT	CSASPGAETDTQYF
NA	few	TRBV5-6	TRBJ2-4	TGTGCCAGCAGCTTGAGGCAGGATTCCAAAAACATTCAGTACTTC	CASSLRQDSKNIQYF
NA	many	TRBV2	TRBJ2-7	TGTGCCAGCAAGCAGTCCTACGAGCAGTACTTC	CASKQSYEQYF
TRBD1	few	TRBV5-1	TRBJ1-1	TGCGCCAGCAGCAAAGAAGGACAGGGCGGTGAAGCTTTCTTT	CASSKEGQGGEAFF
NA	few	TRBV11-2	TRBJ1-1	TGTGCCAGCAGCTTAGGCGGGGTGGGAGCTTTCTTT	CASSLGGVGAFF
TRBD2	few	TRBV5-1	TRBJ2-3	TGCGCCAGCAGCACGCTAGCGGGAGGCCCAGATACGCAGTATTTT	CASSTLAGGPDTQYF
NA	many	TRBV19	TRBJ1-1	TGCGCCAGCAGCCGACAATTGAACACTGAAGCTTTCTTT	CASSRQLNTEAFF
TRBD1	few	TRBV9	TRBJ1-2	TGTGCCAGCAGCCACGGACAGGGGGCGAAACACTATGGCTACACCTTC	CASSHGQGAKHYGYTF
NA	NA	TRBV3-1	TRBJ1-5	TGTGCCAGCAGCCATGGGGGAACTAGCAATCAGCCCCAGCATTTT	CASSHGGTSNQPQHF
TRBD1	few	TRBV7-9	TRBJ2-7	TGTGCCAGCAGCCCGGACAGGGGGGCCTACGAGCAGTACTTC	CASSPDRGAYEQYF
NA	NA	TRBV10-3	TRBJ2-5	TGTGCCATCAGCGACCGTTCAGAGACCCAGTACTTC	CAISDRSETQYF
NA	many	TRBV4-2	TRBJ2-7	TGTGCCAGCAGCCAAGATGGGGCGTCCTACGAGCAGTACTTC	CASSQDGASYEQYF
NA	NA	TRBV6-5	TRBJ2-7	TGTGCCAGCAGTTACTCGAGGCCCTCATACGAGCAGTACTTC	CASSYSRPSYEQYF
NA	NA	TRBV7-2	TRBJ1-6	TGTGCCAGCAGCCCCCTAGGAGTTCGAACCCTCCACTTT	CASSPLGVRTLHF
NA	few	TRBV12-3/TRBV12-4	TRBJ2-2	TGTGCCAGCAGACCTCCCGCGGCGGGACGCGGGGAGCTGTTTTTT	CASRPPAAGRGELFF
NA	few	TRBV27	TRBJ2-7	TGTGCCAGCAGTTTAAGGCTAACAGGGGGACTATCCTACGAGCAGTACTTC	CASSLRLTGGLSYEQYF
TRBD1	NA	TRBV28	TRBJ2-4	TGTGCCAGCAGTTTCTCAGGACAGGTCGACAAAAACATTCAGTACTTC	CASSFSGQVDKNIQYF
NA	NA	TRBV2	TRBJ2-5	TGTGCCAGCAGTGTTGGGGACCGAACCCAGTACTTC	CASSVGDRTQYF
TRBD2	few	TRBV7-9	TRBJ2-1	TGTGCCAGCAGCCCTCCGGAGGGCGGGAGTACAATTGAGCAGTTCTTC	CASSPPEGGSTIEQFF
NA	many	TRBV3-1	TRBJ2-7	TGTGCCAGCAGCCAAGATCTTACGGGGAGGGGGAGATGGGACTTC	CASSQDLTGRGRWDF
NA	few	TRBV5-5	TRBJ1-1	TGTGCCAGCAGTGGAAGGTCGGAGGACACTGAAGCTTTCTTT	CASSGRSEDTEAFF
NA	many	TRBV12-3/TRBV12-4	TRBJ2-1	TGTGCCAGCAGTTTAGCGCACAGACGGTATGAGCAGTTCTTC	CASSLAHRRYEQFF
NA	NA	TRBV4-3	TRBJ2-6	TGCGCCAGCAGCCAAGGGGAGGCTGGGGCCAACGTCCTGACTTTC	CASSQGEAGANVLTF
TRBD2	few	TRBV29-1	TRBJ2-3	TGCAGCGTCACCCGGGGACTAGCGGGGAACACAGATACGCAGTATTTT	CSVTRGLAGNTDTQYF
NA	few	TRBV20-1	TRBJ1-2	TGCAGTGCTAGAGTTGTCCAGGGCTACACCTTC	CSARVVQGYTF
NA	few	TRBV6-2/TRBV6-3	TRBJ2-7	TGTGCCAGCAGTTACTCACTGGCGAAGGCTTTATACGAGCAGTACTTC	CASSYSLAKALYEQYF
NA	NA	TRBV5-6	TRBJ2-7	TGTGCCAGCAGCCTGGGAAGCAGGAACCTTCCCTACGAGCAGTACTTC	CASSLGSRNLPYEQYF
TRBD2	NA	TRBV9	TRBJ2-3	TGTGCCAGCAGTCTAGGGGGACTAGCGTACACAGATACGCAGTATTTT	CASSLGGLAYTDTQYF
NA	NA	TRBV7-9	TRBJ2-5	TGTGCCAGCAGCTTAGCTGGACCCTCTCAAGAGACCCAGTACTTC	CASSLAGPSQETQYF
TRBD1	few	TRBV11-3	TRBJ2-1	TGTGCCAGCAGCGCCAGGGGGCTTGAGCAGTTCTTC	CASSARGLEQFF
NA	many	TRBV15	TRBJ2-1	TGTGCCACCAGCAGGGACAGCTACAATGAGCAGTTCTTC	CATSRDSYNEQFF
TRBD1	many	TRBV11-1	TRBJ2-7	TGTGCCAGCAGCTTACCAACTTGGAGACAGGGGATCCACGAGCAGTACTTC	CASSLPTWRQGIHEQYF
TRBD1	NA	TRBV28	TRBJ2-3	TGTGCCAGCAGTCTGGGACAGTCTAGCACAGATACGCAGTATTTT	CASSLGQSSTDTQYF